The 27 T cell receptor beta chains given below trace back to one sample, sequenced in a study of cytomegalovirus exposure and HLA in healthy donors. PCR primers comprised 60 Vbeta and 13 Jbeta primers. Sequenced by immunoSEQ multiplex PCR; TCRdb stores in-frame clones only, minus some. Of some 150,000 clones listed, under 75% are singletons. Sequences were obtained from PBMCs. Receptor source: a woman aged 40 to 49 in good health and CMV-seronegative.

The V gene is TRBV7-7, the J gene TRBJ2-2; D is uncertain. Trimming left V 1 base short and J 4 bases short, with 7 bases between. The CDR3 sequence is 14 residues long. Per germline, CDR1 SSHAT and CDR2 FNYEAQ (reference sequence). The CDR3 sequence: CASSLGQRTGELFF. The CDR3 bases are TGTGCCAGCAGCTTAGGTCAGCGCACCGGGGAGCTGTTTTTT.

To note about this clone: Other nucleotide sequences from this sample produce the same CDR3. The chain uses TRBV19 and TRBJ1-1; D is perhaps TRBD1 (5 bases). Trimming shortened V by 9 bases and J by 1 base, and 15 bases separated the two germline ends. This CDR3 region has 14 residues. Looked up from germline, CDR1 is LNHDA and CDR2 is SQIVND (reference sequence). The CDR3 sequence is CASSRQLKNTEAFF. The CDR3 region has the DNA TGTGCCAGCTCCCGACAGTTGAAGAACACTGAAGCTTTCTTT.

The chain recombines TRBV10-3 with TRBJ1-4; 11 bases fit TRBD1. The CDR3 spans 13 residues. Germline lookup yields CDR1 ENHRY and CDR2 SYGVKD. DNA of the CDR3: TGTGCATGCTCCGGGACAGGGGGTGAAAAACTGTTTTTT. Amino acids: CACSGTGGEKLFF.

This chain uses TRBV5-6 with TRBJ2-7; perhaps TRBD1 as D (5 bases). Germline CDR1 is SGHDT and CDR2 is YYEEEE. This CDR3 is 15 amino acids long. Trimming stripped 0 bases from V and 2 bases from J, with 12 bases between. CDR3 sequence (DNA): TGTGCCAGCAGCTTGGACAGGAAGGCCACCTACGAGCAGTACTTC. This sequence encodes CASSLDRKATYEQYF.

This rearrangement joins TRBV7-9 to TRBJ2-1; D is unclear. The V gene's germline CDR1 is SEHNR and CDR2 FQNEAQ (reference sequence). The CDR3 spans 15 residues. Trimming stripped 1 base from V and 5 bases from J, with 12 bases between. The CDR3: CASSLESPTNNEQFF. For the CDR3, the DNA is TGTGCCAGCAGCTTAGAAAGTCCGACAAACAATGAGCAGTTCTTC.

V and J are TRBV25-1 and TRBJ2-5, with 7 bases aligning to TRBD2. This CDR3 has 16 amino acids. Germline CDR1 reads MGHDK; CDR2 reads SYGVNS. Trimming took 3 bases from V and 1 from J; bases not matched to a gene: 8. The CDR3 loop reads CASSDRKRGSQETQYF. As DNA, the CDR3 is TGTGCCAGCAGTGATCGGAAGCGGGGAAGCCAAGAGACCCAGTACTTC. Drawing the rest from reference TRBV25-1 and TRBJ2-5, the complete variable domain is EADIYQTPRYLVIGTGKKITLECSQTMGHDKMYWYQQDPGMELHLIHYSYGVNSTEKGDLSSESTVSRIRTEHFPLTLESARPSHTSQYLCASSDRKRGSQETQYFGPGTRLLVL.

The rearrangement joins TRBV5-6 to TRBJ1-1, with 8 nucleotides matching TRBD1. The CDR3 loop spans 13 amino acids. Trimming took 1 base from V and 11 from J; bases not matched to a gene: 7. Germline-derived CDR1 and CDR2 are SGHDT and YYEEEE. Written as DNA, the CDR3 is TGTGCCAGCAGCTTGATCAGGGGGCGTAGGGCTTTCTTT. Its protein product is CASSLIRGRRAFF.

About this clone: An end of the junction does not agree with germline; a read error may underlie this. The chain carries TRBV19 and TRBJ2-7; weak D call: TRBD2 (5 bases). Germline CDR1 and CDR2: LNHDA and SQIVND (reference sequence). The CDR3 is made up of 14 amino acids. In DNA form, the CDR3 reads TGTGCCAGTAGCGGAGCAGGAGGAGCCTACGAGCAGTATTTC. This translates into CASSGAGGAYEQYF.

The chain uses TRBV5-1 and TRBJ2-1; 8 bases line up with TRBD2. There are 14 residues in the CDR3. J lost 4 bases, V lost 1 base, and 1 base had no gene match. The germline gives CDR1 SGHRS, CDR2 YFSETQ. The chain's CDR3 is CASSLQRGYNEQFF. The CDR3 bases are TGCGCCAGCAGCTTGCAGCGGGGGTACAATGAGCAGTTCTTC.

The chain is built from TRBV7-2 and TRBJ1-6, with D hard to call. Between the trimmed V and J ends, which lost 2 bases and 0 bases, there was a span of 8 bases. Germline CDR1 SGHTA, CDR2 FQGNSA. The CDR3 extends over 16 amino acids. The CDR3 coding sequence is TGTGCCAGCAGCTTATTGGGGAGCTCCTATAATTCACCCCTCCACTTT. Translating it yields CASSLLGSSYNSPLHF.

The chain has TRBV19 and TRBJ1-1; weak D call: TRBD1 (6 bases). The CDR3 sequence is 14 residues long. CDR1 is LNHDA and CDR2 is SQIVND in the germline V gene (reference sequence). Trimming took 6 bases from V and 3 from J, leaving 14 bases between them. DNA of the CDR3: TGTGCCAGTAGGGCGGGGGGCAAGGACACTGAAGCTTTCTTT. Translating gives CASRAGGKDTEAFF.

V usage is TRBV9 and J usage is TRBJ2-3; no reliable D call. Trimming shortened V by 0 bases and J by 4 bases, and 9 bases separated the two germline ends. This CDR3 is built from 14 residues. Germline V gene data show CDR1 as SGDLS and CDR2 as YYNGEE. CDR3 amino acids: CASSVASNSDTQYF. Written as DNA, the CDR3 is TGTGCCAGCAGCGTAGCGAGTAACTCAGATACGCAGTATTTT.

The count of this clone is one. The CDR3 loop reads CAWSGDRGYGYTF. The CDR3 DNA reads as TGTGCCTGGAGTGGTGATCGCGGCTATGGCTACACCTTC. V is TRBV30 and J is TRBJ1-2; D gene unclear. The germline CDR1 and CDR2 sequences are GTSNPN and SVGIG (reference sequence). The CDR3 totals 13 residues. V gave up 1 base and J gave up 4 bases, with 10 bases separating them.

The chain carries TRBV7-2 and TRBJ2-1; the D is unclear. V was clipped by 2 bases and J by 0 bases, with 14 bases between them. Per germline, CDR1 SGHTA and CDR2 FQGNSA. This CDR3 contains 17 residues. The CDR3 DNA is TGTGCCAGCAGCTTAATGGGTTTCAGGATCTCCTACAATGAGCAGTTCTTC. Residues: CASSLMGFRISYNEQFF.

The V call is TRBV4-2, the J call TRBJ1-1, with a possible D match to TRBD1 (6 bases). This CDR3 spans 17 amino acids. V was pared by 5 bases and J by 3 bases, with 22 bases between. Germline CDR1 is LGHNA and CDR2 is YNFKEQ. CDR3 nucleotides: TGTGCCAGCAGCTCCGAGGGGGGAGGGGTCGGGTACACTGAAGCTTTCTTT. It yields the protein CASSSEGGGVGYTEAFF.

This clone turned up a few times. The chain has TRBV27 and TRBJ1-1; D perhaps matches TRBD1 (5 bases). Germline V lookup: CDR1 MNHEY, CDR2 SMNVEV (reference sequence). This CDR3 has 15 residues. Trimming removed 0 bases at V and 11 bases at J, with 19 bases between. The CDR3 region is CASSLSSSGAKTAFF. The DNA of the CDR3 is TGTGCCAGCAGTTTATCGTCCAGTGGGGCCAAGACGGCTTTCTTT.

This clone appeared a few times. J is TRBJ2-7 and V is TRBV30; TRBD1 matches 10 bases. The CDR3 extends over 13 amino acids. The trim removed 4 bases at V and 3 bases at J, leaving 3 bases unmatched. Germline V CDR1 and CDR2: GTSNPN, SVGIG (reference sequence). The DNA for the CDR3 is TGTGCCTGGAAGGGGGACAGGGGCTACGAGCAGTACTTC. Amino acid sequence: CAWKGDRGYEQYF.

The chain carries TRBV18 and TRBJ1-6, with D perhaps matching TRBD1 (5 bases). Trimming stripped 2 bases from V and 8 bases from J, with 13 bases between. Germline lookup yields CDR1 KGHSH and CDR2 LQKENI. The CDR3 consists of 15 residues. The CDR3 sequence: CASSPDGGAHSPLHF. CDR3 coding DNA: TGTGCCAGCTCACCAGACGGAGGGGCTCATTCACCCCTCCACTTT.

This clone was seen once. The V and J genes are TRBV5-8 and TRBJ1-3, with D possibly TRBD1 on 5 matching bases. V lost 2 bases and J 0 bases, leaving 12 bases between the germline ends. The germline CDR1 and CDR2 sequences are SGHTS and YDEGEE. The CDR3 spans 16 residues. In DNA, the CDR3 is TGTGCCAGCAGCTTCAGGACATGGGCCTCTGGAAACACCATATATTTT. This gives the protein CASSFRTWASGNTIYF.

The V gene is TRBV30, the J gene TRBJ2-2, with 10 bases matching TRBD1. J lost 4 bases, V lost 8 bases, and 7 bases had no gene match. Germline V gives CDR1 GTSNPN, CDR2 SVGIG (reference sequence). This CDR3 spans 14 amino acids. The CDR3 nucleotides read TGTGCCGGAGGGGGACAGGGGACCACCGGGGAGCTGTTTTTT. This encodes CAGGGQGTTGELFF. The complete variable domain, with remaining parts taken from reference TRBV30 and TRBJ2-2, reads SQTIHQWPATLVQPVGSPLSLECTVEGTSNPNLYWYRQAAGRGLQLLFYSVGIGQISSEVPQNLSASRPQDRQFILSSKKLLLSDSGFYLCAGGGQGTTGELFFGEGSRLTVL.

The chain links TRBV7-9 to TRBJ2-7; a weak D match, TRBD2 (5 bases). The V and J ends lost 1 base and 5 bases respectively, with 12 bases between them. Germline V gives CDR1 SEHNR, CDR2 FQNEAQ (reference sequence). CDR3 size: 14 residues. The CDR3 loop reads CASSLGSVRDEQYF. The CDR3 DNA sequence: TGTGCCAGCAGCTTAGGTAGCGTTCGGGACGAGCAGTACTTC.

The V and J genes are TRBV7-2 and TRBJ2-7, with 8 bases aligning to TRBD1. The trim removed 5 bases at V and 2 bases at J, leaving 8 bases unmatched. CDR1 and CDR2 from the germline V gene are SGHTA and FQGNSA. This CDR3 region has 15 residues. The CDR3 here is CASSVDRGYAYEQYF. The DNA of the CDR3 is TGTGCCAGCAGCGTTGACAGGGGCTACGCCTACGAGCAGTACTTC.

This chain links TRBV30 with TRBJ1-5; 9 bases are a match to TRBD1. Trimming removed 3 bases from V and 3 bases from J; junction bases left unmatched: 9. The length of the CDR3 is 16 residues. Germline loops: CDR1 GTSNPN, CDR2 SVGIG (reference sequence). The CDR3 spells CAWSGGTGLINQPQHF. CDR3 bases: TGTGCCTGGAGCGGGGGGACAGGGCTTATCAATCAGCCCCAGCATTTT.

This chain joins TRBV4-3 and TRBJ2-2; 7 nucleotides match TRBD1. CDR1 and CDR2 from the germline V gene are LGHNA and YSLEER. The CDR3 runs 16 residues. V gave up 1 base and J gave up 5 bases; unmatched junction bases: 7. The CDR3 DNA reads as TGCGCCAGCAGCCAAGGATACGACAGGGTGACCGGGGAGCTGTTTTTT. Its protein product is CASSQGYDRVTGELFF.

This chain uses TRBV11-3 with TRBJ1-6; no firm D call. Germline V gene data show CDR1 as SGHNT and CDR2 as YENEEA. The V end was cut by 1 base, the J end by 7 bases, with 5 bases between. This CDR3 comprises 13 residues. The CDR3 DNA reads TGTGCCAGCAGCTTAGGGCGGAATTCACCCCTCCACTTT. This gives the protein CASSLGRNSPLHF. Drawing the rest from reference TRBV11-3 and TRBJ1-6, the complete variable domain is EAGVVQSPRYKIIEKKQPVAFWCNPISGHNTLYWYLQNLGQGPELLIRYENEEAVDDSQLPKDRFSAERLKGVDSTLKIQPAELGDSAVYLCASSLGRNSPLHFGNGTRLTVT.

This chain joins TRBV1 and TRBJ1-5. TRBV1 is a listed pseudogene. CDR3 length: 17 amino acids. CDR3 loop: CTSSQDLGGRGNQPQHF. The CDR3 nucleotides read TGCACCAGCAGCCAAGATCTGGGGGGAAGGGGCAATCAGCCCCAGCATTTT.

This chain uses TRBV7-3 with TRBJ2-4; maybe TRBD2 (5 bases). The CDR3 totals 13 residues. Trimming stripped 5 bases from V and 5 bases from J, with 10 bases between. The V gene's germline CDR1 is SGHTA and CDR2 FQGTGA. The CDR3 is CASSPNGENIQYF. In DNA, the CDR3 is TGTGCCAGCAGCCCAAACGGGGAAAACATTCAGTACTTC.